Listed below are T cell receptor beta chains from one sample, sequenced in a study of molecular identifiers for immune sequencing clone quantification. TCRdb used MiXCR to reprocess the PCR reads, holding one entry per CDR3 protein. In the table there are over 300,000 distinct CDR3 sequences, roughly 23% of which are singletons. Sequences were obtained from naive CD8+ T cells from blood, with Jurkat cell RNA spiked in. Receptor source: a human donor in good health. Some libraries in this study had Jurkat cell RNA spiked in. The CDR3 runs from the conserved cysteine through the conserved F or W. A D gene is named only where the DNA matches it firmly. Clone size, where shown, is once, few, many, or a class for clones that have expanded.

TRBJ2-3	TRBD2	TRBV6-2/TRBV6-3	many	CASRRLAGGRTDTQYF	TGTGCCAGCAGGCGACTAGCGGGGGGTCGCACAGATACGCAGTATTTT
TRBJ2-3	NA	TRBV14	few	CASSQVGSENSVWGTDTQYF	TGTGCCAGCAGCCAAGTGGGTAGCGAGAACTCGGTTTGGGGCACAGATACGCAGTATTTT
TRBJ1-1	TRBD1	TRBV28	NA	CASSEMTGDTEAFF	TGTGCCAGCAGTGAGATGACAGGGGACACTGAAGCTTTCTTT
TRBJ2-7	NA	TRBV7-9	few	CASSPLGLEQYF	TGTGCCAGCAGCCCGCTCGGACTCGAGCAGTACTTC
TRBJ1-6	NA	TRBV4-1	few	CASSQGHGDNSPLHF	TGCGCCAGCAGCCAAGGTCACGGCGATAATTCACCCCTCCACTTT
TRBJ2-3	TRBD1	TRBV6-1	NA	CASRASGTGMPDTQYF	TGTGCCAGCAGGGCCTCCGGGACAGGGATGCCAGATACGCAGTATTTT
TRBJ2-1	TRBD2	TRBV7-2	many	CASSLAAGGGGPYNEQFF	TGTGCCAGCAGCTTAGCAGCGGGGGGCGGGGGACCCTACAATGAGCAGTTCTTC
TRBJ2-5	TRBD2	TRBV20-1	few	CSAYDGRFGVETQYF	TGCAGTGCATACGACGGGAGGTTTGGGGTAGAGACCCAGTACTTC
TRBJ2-4	NA	TRBV5-6	NA	CASGFGGSKNIQYF	TGTGCCAGCGGCTTTGGCGGGTCCAAAAACATTCAGTACTTC
TRBJ2-7	TRBD2	TRBV28	many	CASSTLAGAPYEQYF	TGTGCCAGCAGCACTCTAGCGGGAGCCCCCTACGAGCAGTACTTC
TRBJ1-1	TRBD1	TRBV7-9	NA	CASSWTGVEAFF	TGTGCCAGCAGCTGGACAGGGGTTGAAGCTTTCTTT
TRBJ2-5	NA	TRBV27	few	CASRGPRDGTQYF	TGTGCCAGCAGGGGTCCCCGCGATGGGACCCAGTACTTC
TRBJ1-5	TRBD1	TRBV19	NA	CASSDRADSNQPQHF	TGTGCCAGTAGCGACAGGGCTGATAGCAATCAGCCCCAGCATTTT
TRBJ2-6	NA	TRBV14	many	CASRPDSGTLYSGANVLTF	TGTGCCAGCAGACCCGACTCCGGGACACTTTACTCTGGGGCCAACGTCCTGACTTTC
TRBJ2-3	NA	TRBV7-2	NA	CASSSISADTQYF	TGTGCCAGCAGCTCAATTAGCGCAGATACGCAGTATTTT
TRBJ2-3	TRBD1	TRBV12-3/TRBV12-4	NA	CASTLQGARTDTQYF	TGTGCCAGCACCTTACAGGGGGCGCGAACAGATACGCAGTATTTT
TRBJ2-3	NA	TRBV7-9	many	CASSWLEGGTLDTDTQYF	TGTGCCAGCAGCTGGTTAGAGGGAGGCACGTTGGACACAGATACGCAGTATTTT
TRBJ2-3	TRBD2	TRBV12-3/TRBV12-4	NA	CASSLAPRGVADMQYF	TGTGCCAGCAGTTTAGCTCCGCGGGGGGTAGCGGATATGCAGTATTTT